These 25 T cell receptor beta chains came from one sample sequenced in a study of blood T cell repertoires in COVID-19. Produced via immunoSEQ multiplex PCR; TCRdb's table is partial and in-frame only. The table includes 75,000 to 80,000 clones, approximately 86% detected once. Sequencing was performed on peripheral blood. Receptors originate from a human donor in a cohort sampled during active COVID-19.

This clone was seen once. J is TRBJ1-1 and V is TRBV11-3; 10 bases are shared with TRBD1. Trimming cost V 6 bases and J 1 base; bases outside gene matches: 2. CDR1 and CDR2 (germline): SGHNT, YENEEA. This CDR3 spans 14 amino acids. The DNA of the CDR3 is TGTGCCAGCAGGGGACAGGGGCAGAACACTGAAGCTTTCTTT. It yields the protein CASRGQGQNTEAFF.

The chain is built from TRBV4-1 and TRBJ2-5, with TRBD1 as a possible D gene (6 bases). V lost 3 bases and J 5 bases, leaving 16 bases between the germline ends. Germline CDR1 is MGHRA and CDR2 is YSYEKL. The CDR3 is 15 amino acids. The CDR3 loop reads CASSHGTGFSETQYF. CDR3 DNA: TGCGCCAGCAGCCACGGTACAGGGTTTAGCGAGACCCAGTACTTC.

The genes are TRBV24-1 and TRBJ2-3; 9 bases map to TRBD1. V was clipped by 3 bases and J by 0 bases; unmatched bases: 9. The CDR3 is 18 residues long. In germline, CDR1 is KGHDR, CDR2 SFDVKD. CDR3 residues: CATSDRDTGGASTDTQYF. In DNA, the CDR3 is TGTGCCACCAGTGATCGAGACACAGGGGGCGCGAGCACAGATACGCAGTATTTT.

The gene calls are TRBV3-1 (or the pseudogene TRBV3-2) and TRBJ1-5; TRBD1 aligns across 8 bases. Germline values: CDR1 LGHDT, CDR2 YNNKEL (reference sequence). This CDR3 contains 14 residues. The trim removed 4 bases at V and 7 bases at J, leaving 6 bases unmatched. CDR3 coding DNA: TGTGCCAGCAGCCCGACAGGGGTCAAGCAGCCCCAGCATTTT. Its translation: CASSPTGVKQPQHF.

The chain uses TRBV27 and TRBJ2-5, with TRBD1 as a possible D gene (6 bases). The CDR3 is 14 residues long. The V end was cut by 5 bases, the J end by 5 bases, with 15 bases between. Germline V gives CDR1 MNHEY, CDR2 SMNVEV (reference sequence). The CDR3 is CASSNRDTSETQYF. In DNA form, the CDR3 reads TGTGCCAGCAGTAACCGGGACACGAGCGAGACCCAGTACTTC.

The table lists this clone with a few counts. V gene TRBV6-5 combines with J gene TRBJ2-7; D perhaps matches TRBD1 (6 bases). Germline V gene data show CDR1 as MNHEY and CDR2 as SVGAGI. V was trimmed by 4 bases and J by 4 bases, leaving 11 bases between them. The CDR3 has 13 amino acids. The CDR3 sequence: CASSSDRTYEQYF. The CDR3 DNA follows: TGTGCCAGCAGTTCTGACAGGACTTACGAGCAGTACTTC.

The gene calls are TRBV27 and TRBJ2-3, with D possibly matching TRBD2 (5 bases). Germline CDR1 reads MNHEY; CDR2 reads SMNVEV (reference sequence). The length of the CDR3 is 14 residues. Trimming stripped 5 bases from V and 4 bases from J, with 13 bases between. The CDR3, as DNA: TGTGCCAGCAGTGCCCTAGTGGGAGCAGATACGCAGTATTTT. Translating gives CASSALVGADTQYF.

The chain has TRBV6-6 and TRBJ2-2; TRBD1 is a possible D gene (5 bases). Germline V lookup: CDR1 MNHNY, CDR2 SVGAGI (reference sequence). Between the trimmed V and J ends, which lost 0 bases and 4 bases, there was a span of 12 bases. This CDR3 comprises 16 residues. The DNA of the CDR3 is TGTGCCAGCAGTTACTCGGAACAGGCAATCACCGGGGAGCTGTTTTTT. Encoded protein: CASSYSEQAITGELFF.

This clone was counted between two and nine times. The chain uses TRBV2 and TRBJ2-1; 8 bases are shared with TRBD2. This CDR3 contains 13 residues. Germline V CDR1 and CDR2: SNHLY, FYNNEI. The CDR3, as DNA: TGTGCAAGCGGCGGCGGGAGGAAACTTGAGCAGTTCTTC. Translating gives CASGGGRKLEQFF.

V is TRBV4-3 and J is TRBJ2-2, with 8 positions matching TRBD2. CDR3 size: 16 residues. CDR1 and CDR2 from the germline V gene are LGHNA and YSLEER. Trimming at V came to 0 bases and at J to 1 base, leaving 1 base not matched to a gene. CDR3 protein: CASSQDLAGNTGELFF. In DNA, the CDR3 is TGCGCCAGCAGCCAAGATCTAGCGGGGAACACCGGGGAGCTGTTTTTT.

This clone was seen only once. For the CDR3, the DNA is TGTGCCAGCAGCTACGACTCCGGGGGTGCGAATGAGCAGTTCTTC. Its translation is CASSYDSGGANEQFF. The chain carries TRBV5-6 and TRBJ2-1, with D maybe TRBD2 (6 bases). Germline assignment: CDR1 SGHDT and CDR2 YYEEEE. Trimming took off 3 bases at V and 7 bases at J, with 17 bases between the two ends. This CDR3 region has 15 residues.

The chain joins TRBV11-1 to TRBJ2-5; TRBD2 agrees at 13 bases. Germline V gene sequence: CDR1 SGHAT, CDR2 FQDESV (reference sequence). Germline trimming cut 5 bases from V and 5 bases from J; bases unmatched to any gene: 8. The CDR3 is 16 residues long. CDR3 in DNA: TGTGCCAGCAGCCCGACTAGCGGGAGGCAGCGGGAGACCCAGTACTTC. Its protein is CASSPTSGRQRETQYF.

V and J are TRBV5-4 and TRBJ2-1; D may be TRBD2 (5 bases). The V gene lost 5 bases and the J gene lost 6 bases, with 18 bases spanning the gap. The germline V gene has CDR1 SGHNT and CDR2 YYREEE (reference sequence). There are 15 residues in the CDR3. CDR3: CASRYSGNPGNEQFF. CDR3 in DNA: TGTGCCAGCAGATATTCGGGGAATCCGGGCAATGAGCAGTTCTTC.

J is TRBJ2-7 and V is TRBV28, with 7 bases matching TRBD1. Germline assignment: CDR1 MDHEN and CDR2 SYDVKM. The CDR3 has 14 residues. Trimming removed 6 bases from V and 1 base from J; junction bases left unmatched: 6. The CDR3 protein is CASRGPGQSYEQYF. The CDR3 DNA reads TGTGCCAGCAGGGGTCCGGGACAGTCCTACGAGCAGTACTTC.

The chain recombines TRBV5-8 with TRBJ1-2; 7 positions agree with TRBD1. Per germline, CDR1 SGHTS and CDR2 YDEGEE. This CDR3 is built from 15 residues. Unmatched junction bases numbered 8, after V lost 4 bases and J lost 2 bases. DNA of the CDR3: TGTGCCAGCAGCCAGAACAGGGGTGTGAACTATGGCTACACCTTC. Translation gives CASSQNRGVNYGYTF.

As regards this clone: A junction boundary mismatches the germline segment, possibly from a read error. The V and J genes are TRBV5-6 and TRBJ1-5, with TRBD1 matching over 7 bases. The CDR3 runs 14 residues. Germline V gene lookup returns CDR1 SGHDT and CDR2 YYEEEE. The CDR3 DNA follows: TGTGCCAGCAGCTTGGGAGGGGGCAAGCAGCCCCAGCATTTT. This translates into CASSLGGGKQPQHF.

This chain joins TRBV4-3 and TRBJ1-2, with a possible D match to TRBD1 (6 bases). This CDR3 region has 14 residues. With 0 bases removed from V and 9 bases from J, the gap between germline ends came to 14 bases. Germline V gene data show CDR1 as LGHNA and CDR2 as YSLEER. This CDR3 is CASSQESLQGRYTF. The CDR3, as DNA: TGCGCCAGCAGCCAAGAAAGTCTCCAGGGGCGCTACACCTTC.

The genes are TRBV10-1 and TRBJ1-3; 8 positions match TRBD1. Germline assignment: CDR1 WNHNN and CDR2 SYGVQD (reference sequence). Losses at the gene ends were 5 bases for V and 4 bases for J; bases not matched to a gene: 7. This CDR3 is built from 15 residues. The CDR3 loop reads CASSPGTGPGNTIYF. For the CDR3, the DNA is TGCGCCAGCAGTCCCGGGACAGGTCCCGGAAACACCATATATTTT.

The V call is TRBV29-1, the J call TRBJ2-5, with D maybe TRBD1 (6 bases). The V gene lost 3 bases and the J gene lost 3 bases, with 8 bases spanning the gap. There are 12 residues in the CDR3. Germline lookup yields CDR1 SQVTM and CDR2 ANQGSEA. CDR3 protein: CSVDGTKETQYF. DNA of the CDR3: TGCAGCGTTGATGGGACAAAAGAGACCCAGTACTTC.

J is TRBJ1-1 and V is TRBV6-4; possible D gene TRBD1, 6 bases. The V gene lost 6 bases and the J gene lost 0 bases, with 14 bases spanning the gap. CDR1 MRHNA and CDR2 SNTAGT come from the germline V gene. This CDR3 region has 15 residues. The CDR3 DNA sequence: TGTGCCAGCAGGGCAGGGGCCAACATGAACACTGAAGCTTTCTTT. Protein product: CASRAGANMNTEAFF.

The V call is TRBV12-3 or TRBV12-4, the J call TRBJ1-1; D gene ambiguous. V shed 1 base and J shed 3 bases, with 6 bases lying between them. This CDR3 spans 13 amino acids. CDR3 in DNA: TGTGCCAGCAGTTTAGGTATAGACACTGAAGCTTTCTTT. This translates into CASSLGIDTEAFF.

The CDR3 coding sequence is TGTGCCACTCGCGGCACACGCATGGCCAAAAACATTCAGTACTTC. Its protein product is CATRGTRMAKNIQYF. The J gene is TRBJ2-4, the V gene TRBV28; D remains ambiguous. Looked up from germline, CDR1 is MDHEN and CDR2 is SYDVKM. The CDR3 is 15 residues long. Trimming pared 10 bases from V and 1 base from J, leaving 17 bases between.

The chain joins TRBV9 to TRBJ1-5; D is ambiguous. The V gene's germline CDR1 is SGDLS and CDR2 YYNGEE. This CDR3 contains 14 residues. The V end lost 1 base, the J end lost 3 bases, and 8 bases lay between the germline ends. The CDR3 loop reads CASSVSAVNQPQHF. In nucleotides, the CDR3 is TGTGCCAGCAGCGTAAGCGCGGTCAATCAGCCCCAGCATTTT.

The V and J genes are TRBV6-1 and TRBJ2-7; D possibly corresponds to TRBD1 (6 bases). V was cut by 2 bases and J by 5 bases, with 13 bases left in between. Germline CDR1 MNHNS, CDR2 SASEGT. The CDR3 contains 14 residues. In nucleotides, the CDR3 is TGTGCCAGCAGTGAAAGTAGGACAGTAAACGAGCAGTACTTC. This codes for CASSESRTVNEQYF.

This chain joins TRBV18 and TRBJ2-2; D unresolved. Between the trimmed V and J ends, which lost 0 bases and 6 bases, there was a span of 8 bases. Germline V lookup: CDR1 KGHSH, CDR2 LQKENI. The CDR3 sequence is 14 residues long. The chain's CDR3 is CASSPPGRSGELFF. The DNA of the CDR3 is TGTGCCAGCTCACCACCCGGCAGGTCCGGGGAGCTGTTTTTT. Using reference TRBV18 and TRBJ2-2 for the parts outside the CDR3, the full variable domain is NAGVMQNPRHLVRRRGQEARLRCSPMKGHSHVYWYRQLPEEGLKFMVYLQKENIIDESGMPKERFSAEFPKEGPSILRIQQVVRGDSAAYFCASSPPGRSGELFFGEGSRLTVL.